One and the same sample provided the 8 T cell receptor beta chains below, sequenced in a study of OX40 agonist ivuxolimab in advanced cancers. Measured with immunoSEQ multiplex PCR; TCRdb has only the in-frame clones, and not every one. The profile shows fewer than 85,000 clones, 86% of them singletons. Here the sequenced sample was CD4+ or CD8+ T cells sorted from blood, taken in a trial of the OX40 agonist ivuxolimab. These receptors all come from an adult with an advanced solid tumor such as melanoma, head and neck, liver or kidney cancer.

This clone appeared a few times. The rearrangement uses TRBV28 and TRBJ1-2; 10 positions agree with TRBD1. V shed 5 bases, J shed 4 bases, and the junction held 10 bases outside the gene matches. Germline V gives CDR1 MDHEN, CDR2 SYDVKM. The CDR3 runs 16 residues. The CDR3 DNA reads TGTGCCAGCAGTCCAACCCGGACAGGGGGAACCTATGGCTACACCTTC. This encodes CASSPTRTGGTYGYTF.

The V gene is TRBV2, the J gene TRBJ2-1, with 9 bases matching TRBD1. CDR3 length: 12 amino acids. CDR1 and CDR2 (germline): SNHLY, FYNNEI. Unmatched junction bases numbered 4, after V lost 2 bases and J lost 14 bases. CDR3 amino acids: CASSEPQGAKFF. The DNA for the CDR3 is TGTGCCAGCAGTGAACCACAGGGGGCGAAGTTCTTC.

CDR3: CAWSRREGGEQYF. The CDR3, as DNA: TGTGCCTGGAGTAGGCGGGAGGGGGGCGAGCAGTACTTC. V gene TRBV30 combines with J gene TRBJ2-7; 9 nucleotides align to TRBD2. J was trimmed by 6 bases and V by 2 bases; bases with no gene match: 5. Looked up from germline, CDR1 is GTSNPN and CDR2 is SVGIG (reference sequence). This CDR3 contains 13 residues.

This chain joins TRBV4-2 and TRBJ2-2; either TRBD1 or TRBD2 may supply D (6 bases each). The CDR3 is 15 residues long. CDR1 and CDR2 from the germline V gene are LGHNA and YNFKEQ. The germline V and J ends were trimmed by 5 bases and 6 bases, with 16 bases remaining between them. The CDR3 here is CASSSQGGIAGELFF. Written as DNA, the CDR3 is TGTGCCAGCAGCTCACAGGGCGGGATCGCCGGGGAGCTGTTTTTT.

The chain couples TRBV28 to TRBJ1-1; 10 nucleotides line up with TRBD1. The germline V gene encodes CDR1 MDHEN and CDR2 SYDVKM. The J segment lost 6 bases and the V segment lost 6 bases, leaving 7 bases of the junction unmatched. This CDR3 has 14 residues. The CDR3 here is CASSRRTGGSEAFF. The CDR3 DNA reads TGTGCCAGCAGCCGGAGGACAGGGGGATCTGAAGCTTTCTTT.

The chain uses TRBV10-3 and TRBJ2-5; D is undetermined. The DNA matches TRBJ2-7 better at its end, which makes the J call doubtful. CDR1 and CDR2 (germline): ENHRY, SYGVKD. The CDR3 sequence is 14 residues long. In nucleotides, the CDR3 is TGTGCCATCAGTGAGCACGGCAACTCCTACGAGCAGTACTTC. Translation: CAISEHGNSYEQYF.

This chain uses TRBV5-1 with TRBJ1-1, with a possible D match to TRBD1 (6 bases). Germline V gene data show CDR1 as SGHRS and CDR2 as YFSETQ. Between the trimmed V and J ends, which lost 2 bases and 0 bases, there was a span of 14 bases. CDR3 length: 16 amino acids. Here the CDR3 DNA reads TGCGCCAGCAGCTTCAGGGGCGCAATGATGAACACTGAAGCTTTCTTT. This gives the protein CASSFRGAMMNTEAFF.

J is TRBJ1-1 and V is TRBV4-3; D perhaps matches TRBD1 (6 bases). Trimming removed 4 bases from V and 4 bases from J, with 13 bases in between. In germline, CDR1 is LGHNA, CDR2 YSLEER. The CDR3 runs 14 residues. The chain's CDR3 is CASSPQQGGTEAFF. DNA of the CDR3: TGCGCCAGCAGCCCCCAACAGGGCGGCACTGAAGCTTTCTTT.